This T cell receptor (beta chain) appears in the sequencing data of a study of regulatory T cells in long-lasting Graves disease. The germline gives CDR1 ENHRY, CDR2 SYGVKD. V was pared by 0 bases and J by 9 bases, with 5 bases between. CDR3 size: 11 residues. The table lists this clonotype with many counts. Time point reported: newly diagnosed GD, antithyroid drugs for less than 3 months. Isolated PBMC RNA provided the starting material for the TCR library. Assembly of TCR beta libraries relied on iRepertoire HTBI primers together with Arm-PCR of CDR3 regions. Using its own MiXCR run on the multiplex PCR reads, TCRdb lists one record per CDR3 protein. The data show roughly 610,000 distinct CDR3 sequences, 16% seen once. These data were also reused for a study on T cells in Graves' hyperthyroidism and ophthalmopathy.

The gene calls are TRBV10-3 and TRBJ1-1; D is unresolved. Sequencing used peripheral blood mononuclear cells (PBMCs), obtained at new diagnosis, from a patient treated with antithyroid drugs. This receptor was taken from a woman under 40 with Graves disease. CDR3 in amino acids: CAISESNQAFF. CDR3 in DNA: TGTGCCATCAGTGAGTCGAATCAAGCTTTCTTT.